These T cell receptor beta chains were read from a single sample in a study of beta chain features in type 1 diabetes. Assay: immunoSEQ multiplex PCR; the TCRdb copy retains only in-frame clones and omits some. The repertoire consists of around 44,000 clones, with roughly 50% occurring once and the leading ten covering around 0.25%. Sequencing was performed on stem cell memory CD4+ T cells from blood. These receptor sequences come from a young woman in good health. Both conserved end residues are part of each CDR3. A D gene is named only where the DNA matches it firmly. Rows give clone size only sometimes, using once, few, many, or a class for an expanded clone.

v_call	clone_size	j_call	d_call	cdr3_aa	cdr3_nt
TRBV7-7	few	TRBJ2-2	.	CASSIGGTGELFF	TGTGCTAGCAGTATAGGAGGGACCGGGGAGCTGTTTTTT
TRBV30	.	TRBJ2-7	.	CAWSVRAPKYEQYF	TGTGCCTGGAGTGTACGAGCGCCAAAATACGAGCAGTACTTC
TRBV18	few	TRBJ2-1	TRBD2	CASSPRGLADNEQFF	TGTGCCAGCTCACCAAGGGGACTAGCGGACAATGAGCAGTTCTTC
TRBV5-4	.	TRBJ2-7	TRBD1	CASSLGGTETYEQYF	TGTGCCAGCAGCTTAGGTGGGACAGAGACCTACGAGCAGTACTTC
TRBV7-3	few	TRBJ2-3	TRBD2	CASSLVPSGSRHWTDTQYF	TGTGCCAGCAGCTTAGTTCCTAGCGGGAGTAGACATTGGACAGATACGCAGTATTTT
TRBV4-3	few	TRBJ2-6	.	CASSQGQGGSGANVLTF	TGCGCCAGCAGCCAAGGACAGGGAGGCTCTGGGGCCAACGTCCTGACTTTC
TRBV7-2	.	TRBJ2-1	.	CASSLAGQHNEQFF	TGTGCCAGCAGCTTAGCTGGACAGCACAATGAGCAGTTCTTC
TRBV30	.	TRBJ2-7	TRBD2	CAWRGLAGNYEQYF	TGTGCCTGGAGGGGACTAGCGGGGAACTACGAGCAGTACTTC
TRBV19	few	TRBJ2-5	.	CASRKGEQETQYF	TGTGCCAGTAGAAAGGGGGAGCAAGAGACCCAGTACTTC
TRBV11-2	.	TRBJ1-4	.	CASSLVPQNEEKLFF	TGTGCCAGCAGCTTAGTACCACAGAACGAGGAAAAACTGTTTTTT
TRBV7-2	few	TRBJ2-1	.	CASSLEGQTSYNEQFF	TGTGCCAGCAGCTTAGAAGGACAGACTTCCTACAATGAGCAGTTCTTC
TRBV6-1	.	TRBJ2-1	.	CASSGELAGPYNEQFF	TGTGCCAGCAGTGGCGAGTTGGCGGGGCCATACAATGAGCAGTTCTTC
TRBV15	.	TRBJ2-1	.	CATSSDTARRFF	TGTGCCACCAGCAGTGATACCGCGAGGCGGTTCTTC
TRBV7-2	.	TRBJ1-5	.	CASSSGLFNQPQHF	TGTGCCAGCAGCTCGGGACTTTTCAATCAGCCCCAGCATTTT
TRBV28	.	TRBJ2-2	TRBD1	CASSPPGTGKTGELFF	TGTGCCAGCAGTCCCCCCGGGACAGGGAAAACCGGGGAGCTGTTTTTT
TRBV7-9	once	TRBJ2-7	TRBD2	CASTLGVAGEADEQYF	TGTGCCAGCACCCTAGGGGTAGCGGGAGAGGCGGACGAGCAGTACTTC
TRBV15	.	TRBJ1-3	TRBD1	CATSRDRGPLAGNTIYF	TGTGCCACCAGCCGGGACAGGGGGCCTTTAGCTGGAAACACCATATATTTT
TRBV28	few	TRBJ2-3	.	CASSSRGIDTQYF	TGTGCCAGCAGTTCCCGGGGAATAGATACGCAGTATTTT
TRBV6-1	.	TRBJ2-3	TRBD1	CASSESNRGPLKLDTQYF	TGTGCCAGCAGTGAATCGAACAGGGGGCCTTTAAAGCTGGATACGCAGTATTTT
TRBV18	few	TRBJ1-1	TRBD1	CASSTGTGPEAFF	TGTGCCAGCTCAACCGGGACAGGACCCGAAGCTTTCTTT
TRBV4-2	.	TRBJ2-2	.	CASSQAPGGFNTGELFF	TGTGCCAGCAGCCAAGCCCCGGGCGGGTTTAACACCGGGGAGCTGTTTTTT
TRBV7-2	.	TRBJ2-3	.	CASSHTSGGSYF	TGTGCCAGCAGCCACACGAGCGGCGGATCGTATTTT
TRBV7-9	.	TRBJ2-5	TRBD2	CASSLGTSGNQETQYF	TGTGCCAGCAGCTTAGGGACTAGCGGGAACCAAGAGACCCAGTACTTC
TRBV2	.	TRBJ2-7	TRBD1	CASSEERTGVREQYF	TGTGCCAGCAGTGAAGAAAGGACAGGGGTCCGGGAGCAGTACTTC
TRBV29-1	.	TRBJ2-6	.	CSVDDGRGVSGANVLTF	TGCAGCGTTGATGATGGCAGGGGGGTATCTGGGGCCAACGTCCTGACTTTC
TRBV7-3	few	TRBJ2-7	TRBD1	CASSSGQGPDEQYF	TGTGCCAGCAGCTCGGGACAGGGTCCCGACGAGCAGTACTTC
TRBV28	.	TRBJ1-2	.	CASSPRPHYGYTF	TGTGCCAGCAGCCCCAGGCCGCATTATGGCTACACCTTC
TRBV2	.	TRBJ2-5	TRBD2	CASSALRLAEDTQYF	TGTGCCAGCAGTGCCCTTAGACTAGCGGAAGATACCCAGTACTTC
TRBV5-1	.	TRBJ2-7	.	CASTTRGAVRNEQYF	TGCGCCAGCACTACCCGGGGAGCGGTGAGGAACGAGCAGTACTTC
TRBV14	.	TRBJ2-1	TRBD2	CASSQLILAGGRDEQFF	TGTGCCAGCAGCCAACTGATCCTAGCGGGAGGGAGGGATGAGCAGTTCTTC
TRBV20-1	few	TRBJ1-2	.	CSATRVGGYTF	TGCAGTGCTACCCGGGTCGGTGGCTACACCTTC
TRBV6-5	.	TRBJ2-5	TRBD2	CASRKGLAQETQYF	TGTGCCAGCAGAAAAGGACTAGCCCAAGAGACCCAGTACTTC
TRBV28	few	TRBJ1-5	TRBD1	CASRTGTGVLISNQPQHF	TGTGCCAGCAGAACCGGGACAGGGGTTTTGATCAGCAATCAGCCCCAGCATTTT
TRBV29-1	few	TRBJ2-1	TRBD2	CSVDERTSVDEQFF	TGCAGCGTTGATGAGAGGACTAGCGTCGATGAGCAGTTCTTC
TRBV4-3	few	TRBJ2-1	.	CASSQDYRSEQFF	TGCGCCAGCAGCCAAGATTACAGGAGTGAGCAGTTCTTC
TRBV5-1	.	TRBJ1-4	.	CASSLGGAPSNEKLFF	TGCGCCAGCAGCTTGGGGGGAGCCCCAAGTAATGAAAAACTGTTTTTT
TRBV5-5	.	TRBJ1-5	TRBD1	CASSLGQGVREPQHF	TGTGCCAGCAGCTTGGGCCAGGGGGTTCGTGAGCCCCAGCATTTT
TRBV19	.	TRBJ1-5	.	CASSIGQGRQPQHF	TGTGCCAGTAGTATAGGGCAGGGCCGGCAGCCCCAGCATTTT
TRBV10-3	few	TRBJ2-7	.	CAISEPQAGGSYEQYF	TGTGCCATCAGTGAGCCTCAGGCCGGGGGCTCCTACGAGCAGTACTTC
TRBV4-1	.	TRBJ1-2	.	CASSSNPPGSGYTF	TGCGCCAGCAGCTCCAACCCGCCGGGGTCTGGCTACACCTTC
TRBV4-3	.	TRBJ1-1	.	CASSQESRGDTEAFF	TGCGCCAGCAGCCAAGAGAGCAGGGGCGACACTGAAGCTTTCTTT
TRBV7-2	.	TRBJ1-5	TRBD1	CASSLAGTVVNQPQHF	TGTGCCAGCAGCTTAGCCGGGACAGTCGTCAATCAGCCCCAGCATTTT
TRBV15	.	TRBJ2-5	.	CATRMGVREETQYF	TGTGCCACCCGGATGGGAGTTCGGGAAGAGACCCAGTACTTC
TRBV19	.	TRBJ2-1	TRBD1	CASSTPGQADRNEQFF	TGTGCCAGTAGTACCCCCGGACAGGCGGATCGGAATGAGCAGTTCTTC
TRBV5-4	.	TRBJ2-1	.	CASSFTRVSTSSYNEQFF	TGTGCCAGCAGCTTCACTCGGGTGTCGACGAGCTCCTACAATGAGCAGTTCTTC
TRBV11-2	.	TRBJ2-2	TRBD1	CASSSGTGENTGELFF	TGTGCCAGCAGCTCAGGGACAGGGGAGAACACCGGGGAGCTGTTTTTT
TRBV2	.	TRBJ2-2	TRBD2	CASWWGSGNRELFF	TGTGCCAGCTGGTGGGGTAGCGGGAACCGGGAGCTGTTTTTT
TRBV9	.	TRBJ2-1	TRBD2	CASSLGTSGPPYNEQFF	TGTGCCAGCAGTTTGGGGACTAGCGGACCTCCCTACAATGAGCAGTTCTTC
TRBV18	once	TRBJ1-4	TRBD1	CASSQQGAQEKLFF	TGTGCCAGCTCACAACAGGGGGCGCAGGAAAAACTGTTTTTT
TRBV7-9	.	TRBJ2-7	.	CASSGGQQSGSSYEQYF	TGTGCCAGCAGCGGGGGACAGCAGAGCGGGAGCTCCTACGAGCAGTACTTC
TRBV11-2	.	TRBJ2-1	TRBD2	CASSKTPGLAGGSNEQFF	TGTGCCAGCAGCAAAACCCCGGGACTAGCGGGAGGGTCCAATGAGCAGTTCTTC
TRBV10-3	.	TRBJ2-3	.	CAISESTQTDTQYF	TGTGCCATCAGTGAGTCGACACAAACAGATACGCAGTATTTT
TRBV28	.	TRBJ2-2	TRBD2	CASSSSTSLAGELFF	TGTGCCAGCAGCTCCTCGACTAGCTTGGCCGGGGAGCTGTTTTTT
TRBV5-1	.	TRBJ1-2	TRBD1	CASSFDGQGKIIGGYTF	TGCGCCAGCAGCTTTGACGGACAGGGGAAGATAATAGGCGGCTACACCTTC
TRBV14	.	TRBJ2-7	TRBD2	CASSQETGRLADTYEQYF	TGTGCCAGCAGCCAAGAAACCGGTCGCCTAGCGGATACCTACGAGCAGTACTTC